This T cell receptor (beta chain) was found in a study of CD8+ T cells in alopecia areata. Study results and limitations: Tofacitinib delivered significant drops in scalp clonality and in expanded CD8+ clones among the top 100. Relative to normal scalp, lesional scalp, especially alopecia totalis/universalis, showed higher clonality.

Treatment given: oral pan-JAK inhibitor, 5-10 mg twice daily. The study team obtained lesional scalp punch biopsies and peripheral blood from alopecia areata patients. Sorted out of PBMCs were CD4+ T cells and CD8+ T cells. This CDR3 contains 12 residues. The V gene lost 3 bases and the J gene lost 8 bases, with 10 bases spanning the gap. Germline values: CDR1 ENHRY, CDR2 SYGVKD. A few counts support this clone. Its antigen is undetermined. As the sequencing template, cDNA was produced by extracting RNA and reverse transcribing it. Data came from immunoSEQ multiplex PCR; TCRdb stores just in-frame clones and leaves some out. The repertoire holds about 150,000 clones, with 54% as singletons.

The sequencing used CD8+ T cells sorted from blood, collected at week 4, from a patient treated with tofacitinib. The J gene is TRBJ1-2, the V gene TRBV10-3, with no clear D. The TCR comes from a human donor with alopecia areata. The CDR3 loop reads CAISDDRGGYTF. CDR3 DNA: TGTGCCATCAGTGATGACCGAGGGGGCTACACCTTC.